This TCR beta chain was documented in a study of blood T cell repertoires in COVID-19. Trimming took 9 bases from V and 5 from J, leaving 10 bases between them. The CDR3 has 11 amino acids. Germline values: CDR1 KGHDR, CDR2 SFDVKD. Generated by immunoSEQ multiplex PCR, the TCRdb table keeps only in-frame clones and is missing some. The table lists over 250,000 clones, around 90% of them singletons, with approximately 1% in the top ten. This clonotype originated in a woman aged 25-40 years who had recovered from COVID-19. The sequenced sample consisted of PBMCs or T cells enriched from blood (not recorded which). The chain combines TRBV24-1 with TRBJ2-7; D gene unclear. CDR3 sequence: CATGGVDEQYF. The CDR3 DNA reads TGTGCCACCGGTGGAGTTGACGAGCAGTACTTC.